This T cell receptor (beta chain) was found in a study of a mutant IDH1 vaccine in newly diagnosed glioma. Germline values: CDR1 SQVTM, CDR2 ANQGSEA. Trimming removed 4 bases at V and 2 bases at J, with 9 bases between. CDR3 size: 13 residues. The protocol was immunoSEQ multiplex PCR, while the TCRdb copy is restricted to in-frame clones and leaves out a portion. The sample shows tens of thousands of clones, roughly 74% of them seen only once. Time point defined: week 35, safety follow-up. Each dose of the vaccine consisted of 300 ug of mutant IDH1 20-mer peptide, with topical imiquimod. For this clone: Its matching antigen is unknown.

Specimen: PBMCs, collected from a glioma patient whose treatment included an IDH1 peptide vaccine. The clonotype originates from a man aged 50-60 years with glioma. The chain carries TRBV29-1 and TRBJ1-5; the D gene is possibly TRBD1 (6 bases). The CDR3 coding sequence is TGCAGCGTTGCGGCAGGGGGCAATCAGCCCCAGCATTTT. Its protein is CSVAAGGNQPQHF.